This T cell receptor beta chain was sequenced during a study of control samples from healthy donors and cancer patients. Produced via immunoSEQ multiplex PCR; TCRdb's table is partial and in-frame only. The sample consists of 130,000 or so clones, nearly 90% of them appearing once. The CDR3 is made up of 15 amino acids. Per the germline V gene, CDR1 is MNHEY and CDR2 is SMNVEV (reference sequence). After removal of 1 base from V and 3 bases from J, the junction contained 2 bases not matched to a gene. This clone was found once. The TCR was taken from a man over 45 with head and neck cancer. The sequencing sample was made of PBMCs. The chain links TRBV27 to TRBJ1-1; 10 nucleotides match TRBD1. CDR3 DNA: TGTGCCAGCAGTTTATTGGGGACAGGGGACACTGAAGCTTTCTTT. This codes for CASSLLGTGDTEAFF.